A single sample gave rise to the 6 T cell receptor beta chains below, sequenced in a study of cytomegalovirus exposure and HLA in healthy donors. Primers for the PCR totalled 60 Vbeta and 13 Jbeta. Produced via immunoSEQ multiplex PCR; TCRdb's table is partial and in-frame only. The sample table sets out around 50,000 clones. Source material: PBMCs. These receptors were taken from a female donor in good health and CMV-seronegative.

The chain recombines TRBV7-9 with TRBJ2-5; a possible D gene is TRBD2 (6 bases). This CDR3 comprises 15 residues. Germline V gene data show CDR1 as SEHNR and CDR2 as FQNEAQ (reference sequence). V lost 5 bases and J lost 2, with 15 bases in between. CDR3 DNA sequence: TGTGCCAGCAGCCCGGGGAGGCGTCTTCAAGAGACCCAGTACTTC. Translation gives CASSPGRRLQETQYF.

The V gene is TRBV4-3, the J gene TRBJ2-3; 8 bases line up with TRBD2. From germline, CDR1 is LGHNA and CDR2 YSLEER. J was trimmed by 3 bases and V by 3 bases; bases with no gene match: 8. CDR3 size: 16 residues. In nucleotides, the CDR3 is TGCGCCAGCAGCCATGTCCAGGGCGGGGGGACAGATACGCAGTATTTT. It specifies CASSHVQGGGTDTQYF.

The V and J genes are TRBV11-3 and TRBJ1-1, with D possibly TRBD1 on 6 matching bases. Trimming took 1 base from V and 0 from J, leaving 15 bases between them. The germline V gene encodes CDR1 SGHNT and CDR2 YENEEA. The CDR3 spans 17 residues. DNA for the CDR3: TGTGCCAGCAGCTTAGTATCTTTCAGGGACATGAACACTGAAGCTTTCTTT. It is translated as CASSLVSFRDMNTEAFF.

The chain joins TRBV5-8 to TRBJ1-2, with a tentative D call TRBD1 (6 bases). The CDR3 loop spans 13 amino acids. Germline CDR1 reads SGHTS; CDR2 reads YDEGEE. The V gene lost 1 base and the J gene lost 8 bases, with 12 bases spanning the gap. This CDR3 reads CASSLRGARGYTF. The CDR3 bases are TGTGCCAGCAGCTTGCGGGGGGCACGGGGCTACACCTTC.

CDR3 nucleotides: TGTGCCAGCAGTGTCGGCAGGGCTGGCAATCAGCCCCAGCATTTT. It codes for CASSVGRAGNQPQHF. This sequence joins TRBV6-1 and TRBJ1-5; D perhaps matches TRBD1 (5 bases). Germline V gene data show CDR1 as MNHNS and CDR2 as SASEGT. V was cut by 4 bases and J by 2 bases, with 12 bases left in between. This CDR3 is 15 amino acids long.

The chain joins TRBV6-4 to TRBJ2-1; tentative D call: TRBD1 (5 bases). Germline V gene data show CDR1 as MRHNA and CDR2 as SNTAGT. The CDR3 extends over 15 amino acids. V was pared by 3 bases and J by 6 bases, with 15 bases between. This CDR3 is CASSEEGAGGNEQFF. The CDR3 bases are TGTGCCAGCAGTGAGGAAGGGGCCGGCGGCAATGAGCAGTTCTTC.